This T cell receptor beta chain was documented in a study of T-cell reconstitution after alpha-beta-depleted transplantation in children. Germline V CDR1 and CDR2: SGHAT, FQNNGV. The CDR3 consists of 14 residues. Trimming removed 5 bases from V and 3 bases from J, with 14 bases in between. Construction of the TCRbeta library involved unique molecular identifiers. TCRdb fed the PCR reads into MiXCR, producing one record per CDR3 protein. Here the sample spans a few hundred thousand distinct CDR3 sequences, nearly 10% being singletons. This clonotype was detected many times. The chain is built from TRBV11-2 and TRBJ2-7; D is unresolved. Here the sequenced sample was PBMCs from the stem cell graft donor, taken from the stem cell graft. This TCR was recovered from a human donor who donated a stem cell graft to a child with SCID. The CDR3 spells CASSPEWANYEQYF. Here the CDR3 DNA reads TGTGCCAGCAGCCCTGAGTGGGCTAACTACGAGCAGTACTTC.